This is a list of T cell receptor beta chains from one sample in a study of blood T cell repertoires in COVID-19. Assay used: immunoSEQ multiplex PCR; TCRdb lists only in-frame clones, some missing. Among tens of thousands of clones, 80% to 90% were seen once, and the ten largest hold 29%. The sequenced material came from peripheral blood. These receptors all stem from a woman of 80 years or more with active or convalescent COVID-19. The CDR3 runs from the conserved cysteine through the conserved F or W. The D gene is left open where the match is weak. Clone size is not always given. Where it is, it says once, few, many or a class for expanded clones.

clone_size	d_call	v_call	j_call	cdr3_nt	cdr3_aa
once	.	TRBV7-2	TRBJ1-4	TGTGCCAGCAGCGAGGAACAGGTGGCTAATGAAAAACTGTTTTTT	CASSEEQVANEKLFF
.	.	TRBV27	TRBJ2-7	TGTGCCAGCAGTTTATCCGGTCGAGGTTACGAGCAGTACTTC	CASSLSGRGYEQYF
.	TRBD1	TRBV27	TRBJ1-1	TGTGCCAGCAGGCCAGGGGGCGTGTGGACTGAAGCTTTCTTT	CASRPGGVWTEAFF
once	.	TRBV6-2/TRBV6-3	TRBJ1-5	TGTGCCAGCAGTTACCTTAGCAATCAGCCCCAGCATTTT	CASSYLSNQPQHF
.	.	TRBV6-5	TRBJ1-6	TGTGCCAGCAGTCTGGACAGTTACTCTAATTCACCCCTCCACTTT	CASSLDSYSNSPLHF
.	TRBD2	TRBV28	TRBJ2-1	TGTGCCAGCAGTACAATAGCGGGGGTAGGATCTGGTAATGAGCAGTTCTTC	CASSTIAGVGSGNEQFF
.	TRBD2	TRBV6-6	TRBJ2-7	TGTGCCAGCAGTTACAGCCTAGCGGGGAGCGGTTACGAGCAGTACTTC	CASSYSLAGSGYEQYF
.	TRBD2	TRBV3-1/TRBV3-2	TRBJ2-1	TGTGCCAGCAGCCAAGTGGACCAGCTAGCGGGCCGCCGGGGTGAGCAGTTCTTC	CASSQVDQLAGRRGEQFF
few	.	TRBV29-1	TRBJ2-7	TGCAGCGTTGATGGTGGTAGAGGCTACGAGCAGTACTTC	CSVDGGRGYEQYF
once	.	TRBV30	TRBJ2-7	TGTGCCTGGAGCCGTCGGGAAGACGAGCAGTACTTC	CAWSRREDEQYF
once	.	TRBV3-1/TRBV3-2	TRBJ1-2	TGTGCCAGCAGCCAAGAAGGAGGGCAGTCTAACTATGGCTACACCTTC	CASSQEGGQSNYGYTF
.	.	TRBV7-2	TRBJ1-2	TGTGCCAGCAGCTTGCCAGGGCCTCTCCGAGGCTACACCTTC	CASSLPGPLRGYTF
.	TRBD1	TRBV30	TRBJ1-4	TGTGCCTGGAGTAACACAGGGGCTTTTAATGAAAAACTGTTTTTT	CAWSNTGAFNEKLFF
.	.	TRBV7-9	TRBJ2-7	TGTGCCAGCAGCCCCCGGGGAGGGGGTTACTCCTACGAGCAGTACTTC	CASSPRGGGYSYEQYF
.	.	TRBV4-1	TRBJ2-4	TGCGCCAGCAGCCAAAATATGCGGGGAAACATTCAGTACTTC	CASSQNMRGNIQYF
.	TRBD2	TRBV4-1	TRBJ2-1	TGCGCCAGCAGCCAAGGAAGCGGGGGGGCCGTATTTCCGTTCTTC	CASSQGSGGAVFPFF
.	.	TRBV28	TRBJ2-6	TGTGCCAGCACGGGCTCTGGGGCCAACGTCCTGACTTTC	CASTGSGANVLTF
.	TRBD1	TRBV7-9	TRBJ1-6	TGTGCCAGCAGCTGGGGGGACAGCACTAATAATTCACCCCTCCACTTT	CASSWGDSTNNSPLHF
.	TRBD1	TRBV6-5	TRBJ1-1	TGTGCCAGCAGTCCGGGACAGGGTATCACTGAAGCTTTCTTT	CASSPGQGITEAFF
.	TRBD2	TRBV10-3	TRBJ2-7	TGTGCCATCAGTGAGTCGGGGAGAGAGGTAGCGGGGCTGGACGAGCAGTACTTC	CAISESGREVAGLDEQYF
once	.	TRBV12-5	TRBJ1-6	TGTGCTAGTGGTCGGACAGTTAATAATTCACCCCTCCACTTT	CASGRTVNNSPLHF
few	TRBD2	TRBV6-2/TRBV6-3	TRBJ2-1	TGTGCCAGCAGTCCGGTGCGGGGGGCCGACAATGAGCAGTTCTTC	CASSPVRGADNEQFF
.	TRBD1	TRBV6-2/TRBV6-3	TRBJ2-5	TGTGCCAGCAGTTACTGGGCAGGGGGCGCATCAGAGACCCAGTACTTC	CASSYWAGGASETQYF
.	.	TRBV7-2	TRBJ2-7	TGTGCCAGCAGCAACCGGGACTTGTCCTACGAGCAGTACTTC	CASSNRDLSYEQYF
.	TRBD2	TRBV28	TRBJ2-5	TGTGCCAGCAGTCAAACTAGCGGGGGGACCATCAGGGAGACCCAGTACTTC	CASSQTSGGTIRETQYF
.	.	TRBV5-4	TRBJ2-1	TGTGCCAGCAGCTGGGATCAGGGGCTCAATGAGCAGTTCTTC	CASSWDQGLNEQFF
.	TRBD1	TRBV4-2	TRBJ1-2	TGTGCCAGCAGCCAACCGACAGGGGGTAACTATGGCTACACCTTC	CASSQPTGGNYGYTF
.	TRBD2	TRBV6-5	TRBJ2-7	TGTGCCAGCAGTCAACTAGCGGGGGGCTACGAGCAGTACTTC	CASSQLAGGYEQYF
.	.	TRBV5-4	TRBJ1-1	TGTGCCAGCAGCTATGAAAACCGCCTAAACACTGAAGCTTTCTTT	CASSYENRLNTEAFF
.	.	TRBV25-1	TRBJ2-3	TGTGCCAGCAGGGCAGGGGTCACAGATACGCAGTATTTT	CASRAGVTDTQYF
.	.	TRBV10-3	TRBJ1-2	TGTGCCATCAGTGAGTCCACAGACTATGGCTACACCTTC	CAISESTDYGYTF
.	TRBD2	TRBV7-9	TRBJ2-5	TGTGCCAGCAGCTTAGAGGCGGGGGGCGACACCCAGTACTTC	CASSLEAGGDTQYF